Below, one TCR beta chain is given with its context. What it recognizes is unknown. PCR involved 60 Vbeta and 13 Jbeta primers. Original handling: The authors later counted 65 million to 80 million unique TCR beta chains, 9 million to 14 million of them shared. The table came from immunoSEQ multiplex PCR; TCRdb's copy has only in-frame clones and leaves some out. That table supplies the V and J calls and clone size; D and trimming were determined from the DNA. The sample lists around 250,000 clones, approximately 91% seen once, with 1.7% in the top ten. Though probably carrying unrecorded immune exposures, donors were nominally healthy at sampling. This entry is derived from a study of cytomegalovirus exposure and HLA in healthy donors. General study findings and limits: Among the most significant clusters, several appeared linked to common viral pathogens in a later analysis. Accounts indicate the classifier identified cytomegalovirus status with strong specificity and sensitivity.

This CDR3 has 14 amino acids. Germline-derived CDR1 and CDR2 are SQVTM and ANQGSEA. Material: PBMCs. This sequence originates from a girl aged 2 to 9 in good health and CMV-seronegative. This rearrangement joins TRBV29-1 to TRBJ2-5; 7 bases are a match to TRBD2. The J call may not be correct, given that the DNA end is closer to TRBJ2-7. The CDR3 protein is CSVGGGSGSYEQYF. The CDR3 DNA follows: TGCAGCGTTGGGGGCGGGAGCGGCTCCTACGAGCAGTACTTC.